The present T cell receptor (beta chain) was sequenced within a study of blood T cells in healthy people across ages. A sample-barcoded 5' primer and a J-beta primer mix were used in a second PCR of roughly 7 to 11 cycles. TCRdb re-called the 5' RACE reads with MiXCR, one entry per CDR3 protein. The repertoire consists of some 920,000 distinct CDR3 sequences, with about 53% occurring once and the leading ten covering around a fifth. Findings and caveats of the study: Both higher diversity and more naive CD4+ cells marked long-lived donors when set against aged donors.

The sample holds many counts of this clonotype. Its matching antigen is unknown. With 6 bases removed from V and 2 bases from J, the gap between germline ends came to 10 bases. Germline V gene sequence: CDR1 MNHNY, CDR2 SVGAGI (reference sequence). This CDR3 has 13 residues. The receptor was isolated from a woman aged 55-69 years in good health. This chain joins TRBV6-6 and TRBJ1-2, with D unclear. The sequenced material came from blood. This chain's CDR3 is CASSQAGNYGYTF. The CDR3 region has the DNA TGTGCCAGCAGCCAGGCCGGAAACTATGGCTACACCTTC.